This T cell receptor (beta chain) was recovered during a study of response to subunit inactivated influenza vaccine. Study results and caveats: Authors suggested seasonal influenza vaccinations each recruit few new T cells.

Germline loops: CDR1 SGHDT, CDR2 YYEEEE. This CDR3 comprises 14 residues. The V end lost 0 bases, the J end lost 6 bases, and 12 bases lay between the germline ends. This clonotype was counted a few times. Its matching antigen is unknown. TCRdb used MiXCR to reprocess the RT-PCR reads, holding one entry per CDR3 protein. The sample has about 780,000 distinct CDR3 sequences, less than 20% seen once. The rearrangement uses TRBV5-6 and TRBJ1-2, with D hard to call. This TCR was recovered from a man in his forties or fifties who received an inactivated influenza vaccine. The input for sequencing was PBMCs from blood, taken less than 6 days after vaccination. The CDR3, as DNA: TGTGCCAGCAGCTTGGCCGACGGAAGGAATGGCTACACCTTC. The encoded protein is CASSLADGRNGYTF.